A single sample is the source of the 32 T cell receptor beta chains below, sequenced in a study of identical twins. TCRdb redid the calling of the 5' RACE reads with MiXCR, one entry per CDR3 protein. Counted here are 450,000 or so distinct CDR3 sequences, 20% to 25% occurring once; the ten biggest clones make up just under 3%. This sample also appeared in a second study, on T cells expressing NK-cell markers.

Sequencing was done on a sample of CD4+ T cells sorted from blood. Receptors originate from a woman aged 18-29 years in good health.

The rearrangement links TRBV5-5 to TRBJ2-5, with 7 bases aligning to TRBD1. The CDR3 loop spans 13 amino acids. V was clipped by 7 bases and J by 4 bases; unmatched bases: 7. CDR1 and CDR2 from the germline V gene are SGHKS and YYEKEE (reference sequence). CDR3 DNA sequence: TGTGCCAGCGATCAGGGGGTTGGAGAGACCCAGTACTTC. Protein: CASDQGVGETQYF.

This clonotype has a handful of counts. The CDR3 spells CAASSAGWTEAFF. The CDR3 nucleotides read TGTGCCGCGTCCTCTGCAGGGTGGACTGAAGCTTTCTTT. This chain joins TRBV3-1 and TRBJ1-1; D is perhaps TRBD1 (5 bases). Germline CDR1 reads LGHDT; CDR2 reads YNNKEL (reference sequence). This CDR3 comprises 13 residues. Deletions cut 11 bases from V and 5 bases from J, with 18 bases between. The variable domain in full, with the rest retrieved from reference TRBV3-1 and TRBJ1-1, is DTAVSQTPKYLVTQMGNDKSIKCEQNLGHDTMYWYKQDSKKFLKIMFSYNNKELIINETVPNRFSPKSPDKAHLNLHINSLELGDSAVYFCAASSAGWTEAFFGQGTRLTVV.

This clonotype has a handful of counts. The chain couples TRBV6-2 or TRBV6-3 to TRBJ2-1, with a tentative D call TRBD1 (7 bases). The CDR3 is 14 residues long. Trimming removed 6 bases from V and 0 bases from J, with 9 bases in between. Looked up from germline, CDR1 is MNHEY and CDR2 is SVGEGT. The DNA for the CDR3 is TGTGCCAGCAGCAGGGGGGACTCCTACAATGAGCAGTTCTTC. Residues: CASSRGDSYNEQFF.

The chain carries TRBV10-1 and TRBJ2-7, with D unclear. The germline CDR1 and CDR2 sequences are WNHNN and SYGVQD (reference sequence). The V and J ends lost 6 bases and 3 bases respectively, with 18 bases between them. This CDR3 region has 15 residues. This CDR3 is CASSRTDGDFYEQYF. CDR3 DNA: TGCGCCAGCAGCCGTACGGACGGCGACTTCTACGAGCAGTACTTC.

Ten or more counts support this clonotype. This chain joins TRBV5-1 and TRBJ2-4; D ambiguous. This CDR3 has 15 residues. The germline CDR1 and CDR2 sequences are SGHRS and YFSETQ. V was pared by 0 bases and J by 6 bases, with 13 bases between. CDR3 nucleotides: TGCGCCAGCAGCTTGGGGAGCCCCTTGGGAAACATTCAGTACTTC. This gives the protein CASSLGSPLGNIQYF.

CDR3 sequence reads: CASSLVGTPRYF. CDR3 in DNA: TGTGCCAGCAGTTTAGTCGGGACCCCCCGGTACTTC. This chain connects TRBV12-3 or TRBV12-4 to TRBJ2-7, with D perhaps matching TRBD1 or TRBD2 (5 bases each). V was trimmed by 1 base and J by 12 bases, leaving 13 bases between them. This CDR3 has 12 amino acids.

The chain is built from TRBV20-1 and TRBJ2-3; D possibly corresponds to TRBD2 (7 bases). Germline V gives CDR1 DFQATT, CDR2 SNEGSKA (reference sequence). The V gene lost 6 bases and the J gene lost 5 bases, with 27 bases spanning the gap. CDR3 size: 17 residues. CDR3 in DNA: TGCAGTGCCCTTTGGGGGGGGTCAGGGGCCCCGGGAGATACGCAGTATTTT. This sequence encodes CSALWGGSGAPGDTQYF.

This clonotype was observed a few times. This chain uses TRBV9 with TRBJ2-3; D unresolved. The CDR3 runs 16 residues. V was trimmed by 4 bases and J by 2 bases, leaving 17 bases between them. CDR1 and CDR2 (germline): SGDLS, YYNGEE. DNA of the CDR3: TGTGCCAGCAGCCCCCGACCTCCGGGCTACACAGATACGCAGTATTTT. It codes for CASSPRPPGYTDTQYF.

The chain recombines TRBV18 with TRBJ1-1; a weak D match, TRBD1 (5 bases). The CDR3 runs to 14 residues. The germline V and J ends were trimmed by 6 bases and 5 bases, with 16 bases remaining between them. Germline V lookup: CDR1 KGHSH, CDR2 LQKENI. In nucleotides, the CDR3 is TGTGCCAGCTCCGGACCCGGTTGGGGGACTGAAGCTTTCTTT. Residues: CASSGPGWGTEAFF. Supplemented by reference TRBV18 and TRBJ1-1, the full variable domain reads NAGVMQNPRHLVRRRGQEARLRCSPMKGHSHVYWYRQLPEEGLKFMVYLQKENIIDESGMPKERFSAEFPKEGPSILRIQQVVRGDSAAYFCASSGPGWGTEAFFGQGTRLTVV.

The gene calls are TRBV7-2 and TRBJ2-2, with D tentatively TRBD2 (7 bases). Germline CDR1 reads SGHTA; CDR2 reads FQGNSA. This CDR3 region has 16 residues. V lost 5 bases, J lost 4 bases, and 17 bases lay in between. CDR3 loop: CASSIGGLGGTGELFF. The CDR3 DNA reads TGTGCCAGCAGCATCGGGGGGCTAGGAGGCACCGGGGAGCTGTTTTTT.

The chain uses TRBV4-3 and TRBJ2-6; no clear D. Germline V gene lookup returns CDR1 LGHNA and CDR2 YSLEER. The CDR3 runs to 15 residues. V lost 1 base and J lost 1, with 5 bases in between. CDR3 amino acids: CASSQVRSGANVLTF. DNA for the CDR3: TGCGCCAGCAGCCAAGTCAGATCTGGGGCCAACGTCCTGACTTTC.

This clonotype was seen a few times. The V call is TRBV18, the J call TRBJ2-5, with D possibly being TRBD1 (5 bases). The CDR3 covers 13 residues. Germline CDR1 is KGHSH and CDR2 is LQKENI. V was pared by 3 bases and J by 5 bases, with 10 bases between. This CDR3 is CASSPGADETQYF. The CDR3 DNA is TGTGCCAGCTCACCTGGGGCGGATGAGACCCAGTACTTC.

The J gene is TRBJ1-5, the V gene TRBV7-2; D unresolved. Trimming pared 5 bases from V and 4 bases from J, leaving 12 bases between. Germline V gene data show CDR1 as SGHTA and CDR2 as FQGNSA. This CDR3 spans 14 amino acids. As DNA, the CDR3 is TGTGCCAGCAGCCAAAGGACGGGAAATCAGCCCCAGCATTTT. This gives the protein CASSQRTGNQPQHF.

This rearrangement joins TRBV7-9 to TRBJ2-1, with D unresolved. The CDR3 covers 13 residues. Germline V gene data show CDR1 as SEHNR and CDR2 as FQNEAQ (reference sequence). V was cut by 5 bases and J by 8 bases, with 13 bases left in between. The CDR3 loop is CASSRSNSHEQFF. CDR3 coding DNA: TGTGCCAGCAGCAGATCGAATTCCCATGAGCAGTTCTTC. Filled out from reference TRBV7-9 and TRBJ2-1, the complete variable domain reads DTGVSQNPRHKITKRGQNVTFRCDPISEHNRLYWYRQTLGQGPEFLTYFQNEAQLEKSRLLSDRFSAERPKGSFSTLEIQRTEQGDSAMYLCASSRSNSHEQFFGPGTRLTVL.

This clonotype was recorded only once. This chain uses TRBV6-2 or TRBV6-3 with TRBJ2-4, with D uncertain. With 7 bases removed from V and 8 bases from J, the gap between germline ends came to 15 bases. Looked up from germline, CDR1 is MNHEY and CDR2 is SVGEGT. The CDR3 totals 13 residues. The CDR3 loop reads CASTNPSRYIQYF. For the CDR3, the DNA is TGTGCCAGCACCAACCCGTCGAGGTACATTCAGTACTTC.

J is TRBJ2-3 and V is TRBV11-2; tentative D call: TRBD1 (6 bases). The V end lost 3 bases, the J end lost 6 bases, and 25 bases lay between the germline ends. Germline CDR1 and CDR2: SGHAT and FQNNGV. This CDR3 is 18 amino acids long. The DNA of the CDR3 is TGTGCCAGCAGCTTGGGGGACATACTAGAGATTAGTAAGGATACGCAGTATTTT. This gives the protein CASSLGDILEISKDTQYF.

The chain employs TRBV5-1 and TRBJ2-5; D call uncertain. The CDR3 is 12 amino acids. Per the germline V gene, CDR1 is SGHRS and CDR2 is YFSETQ. Trimming cost V 7 bases and J 6 bases, with 13 bases left between them. CDR3: CASRSDLQTQYF. The CDR3 DNA is TGCGCCAGCCGCTCGGATTTACAGACCCAGTACTTC. Filled out from reference TRBV5-1 and TRBJ2-5, the complete variable domain reads KAGVTQTPRYLIKTRGQQVTLSCSPISGHRSVSWYQQTPGQGLQFLFEYFSETQRNKGNFPGRFSGRQFSNSRSEMNVSTLELGDSALYLCASRSDLQTQYFGPGTRLLVL.

This chain joins TRBV5-1 and TRBJ1-1, with a tentative D call TRBD1 (5 bases). V shed 3 bases and J shed 8 bases, with 17 bases lying between them. Germline CDR1 reads SGHRS; CDR2 reads YFSETQ. This CDR3 is 14 amino acids long. CDR3 loop: CASSSGTLLKEAFF. DNA for the CDR3: TGCGCCAGCAGCTCTGGGACCCTCCTAAAAGAAGCTTTCTTT. The full variable domain, with the rest looked up from reference TRBV5-1 and TRBJ1-1, is KAGVTQTPRYLIKTRGQQVTLSCSPISGHRSVSWYQQTPGQGLQFLFEYFSETQRNKGNFPGRFSGRQFSNSRSEMNVSTLELGDSALYLCASSSGTLLKEAFFGQGTRLTVV.

The gene calls are TRBV20-1 and TRBJ1-1, with D hard to call. Germline V gene data show CDR1 as DFQATT and CDR2 as SNEGSKA (reference sequence). The length of the CDR3 is 12 residues. Trimming removed 2 bases from V and 4 bases from J, with 8 bases in between. CDR3 in DNA: TGCAGTGCTAGATCGGGGATCACTGAAGCTTTCTTT. Translation: CSARSGITEAFF.

The V and J genes are TRBV7-2 and TRBJ1-2; 10 bases agree with TRBD1. V gave up 3 bases and J gave up 7 bases; unmatched junction bases: 5. The germline V gene encodes CDR1 SGHTA and CDR2 FQGNSA. This CDR3 is 14 amino acids long. CDR3 in DNA: TGTGCCAGCAGCTTGTCCGGGACAGGGGTTGGCTACACCTTC. As protein: CASSLSGTGVGYTF.

The chain combines TRBV11-1 with TRBJ2-3; the D call may be TRBD1 or TRBD2 (5 bases each). V shed 4 bases and J shed 2 bases, with 22 bases lying between them. Germline V gene sequence: CDR1 SGHAT, CDR2 FQDESV (reference sequence). The CDR3 runs to 18 residues. DNA for the CDR3: TGTGCCAGCAGCTACGCTATGGGGCGGACTCGTTCCACAGATACGCAGTATTTT. As protein: CASSYAMGRTRSTDTQYF.

The sample holds a few counts of this clonotype. The chain recombines TRBV5-1 with TRBJ2-3, with no clear D. The CDR3 runs to 16 residues. Trimming pared 2 bases from V and 1 base from J, leaving 14 bases between. Germline V CDR1 and CDR2: SGHRS, YFSETQ. The CDR3 nucleotides read TGCGCCAGCAGCTTAGGAGAACGCCGGGGCACAGATACGCAGTATTTT. Translation gives CASSLGERRGTDTQYF.

This clonotype was seen a handful of times. V usage is TRBV12-3 or TRBV12-4 and J usage is TRBJ2-4, with 13 nucleotides matching TRBD2. The CDR3 is 18 amino acids. V shed 5 bases, J shed 1 base, and the junction held 8 bases outside the gene matches. This CDR3 reads CASSPGLAGAGAKNIQYF. Here the CDR3 DNA reads TGTGCCAGCAGTCCCGGACTAGCGGGAGCGGGTGCCAAAAACATTCAGTACTTC.

This clonotype was counted between two and nine times. The V and J genes are TRBV29-1 and TRBJ2-5; 7 positions match TRBD1. With V trimmed by 6 bases and J by 2 bases, 6 bases remained unmatched. The CDR3 is made up of 13 amino acids. Germline CDR1 is SQVTM and CDR2 is ANQGSEA. As DNA, the CDR3 is TGCAGCGTGCCCGGGACAGAACAAGAGACCCAGTACTTC. This encodes CSVPGTEQETQYF. Full variable domain (rest looked up from reference TRBV29-1 and TRBJ2-5): SAVISQKPSRDICQRGTSLTIQCQVDSQVTMMFWYRQQPGQSLTLIATANQGSEATYESGFVIDKFPISRPNLTFSTLTVSNMSPEDSSIYLCSVPGTEQETQYFGPGTRLLVL.

This clonotype showed up just a few times. The rearrangement joins TRBV18 to TRBJ1-4, with 7 positions matching TRBD1. CDR3 length: 14 residues. Germline V CDR1 and CDR2: KGHSH, LQKENI. The J segment lost 4 bases and the V segment lost 10 bases, leaving 9 bases of the junction unmatched. CDR3 nucleotides: TGTGCCACCCGCCGACAGGGCGGTAATGAAAAACTGTTTTTT. As protein: CATRRQGGNEKLFF. The variable domain in full, with the rest retrieved from reference TRBV18 and TRBJ1-4, is NAGVMQNPRHLVRRRGQEARLRCSPMKGHSHVYWYRQLPEEGLKFMVYLQKENIIDESGMPKERFSAEFPKEGPSILRIQQVVRGDSAAYFCATRRQGGNEKLFFGSGTQLSVL.

This clonotype was found a few times. The chain joins TRBV6-1 to TRBJ1-2; D may be TRBD1 (6 bases). CDR3 length: 14 amino acids. The germline V gene has CDR1 MNHNS and CDR2 SASEGT. Trimming removed 6 bases from V and 1 base from J, with 12 bases in between. As DNA, the CDR3 is TGTGCCAGCAGAGCGGACAGATTTAACTATGGCTACACCTTC. This gives the protein CASRADRFNYGYTF.

This clonotype was detected only a few times. The chain combines TRBV7-2 with TRBJ2-6; 7 nucleotides line up with TRBD1. Germline V gene data show CDR1 as SGHTA and CDR2 as FQGNSA. Losses at the gene ends were 1 base for V and 9 bases for J; bases not matched to a gene: 3. This CDR3 contains 14 residues. In DNA, the CDR3 is TGTGCCAGCAGCTTAGATGGGACAGTCAACGTCCTGACTTTC. Residues: CASSLDGTVNVLTF.

This clonotype has just a few counts. The rearrangement links TRBV6-2 or TRBV6-3 to TRBJ2-7, with a tentative D call TRBD2 (5 bases). V was trimmed by 8 bases and J by 3 bases, leaving 17 bases between them. The CDR3 length is 14 residues. Germline CDR1 is MNHEY and CDR2 is SVGEGT. The CDR3 coding sequence is TGTGCCAGCGGACCCACGAGCGGAAGCTACGAGCAGTACTTC. Protein product: CASGPTSGSYEQYF.

The rearrangement joins TRBV5-1 to TRBJ1-4, with a tentative D call TRBD1 (5 bases). Per the germline V gene, CDR1 is SGHRS and CDR2 is YFSETQ. CDR3 length equals 14 residues. V was pared by 0 bases and J by 7 bases, with 10 bases between. CDR3 coding DNA: TGCGCCAGCAGCTTGGGGGACGGTTCTGAAAAACTGTTTTTT. Translation gives CASSLGDGSEKLFF.

This clonotype was detected only a few times. The chain uses TRBV28 and TRBJ2-4; TRBD2 matches 9 bases. Per the germline V gene, CDR1 is MDHEN and CDR2 is SYDVKM. The CDR3 consists of 15 residues. The V segment lost 5 bases and the J segment 3 bases; nucleotides outside the gene matches: 5. The CDR3 here is CASSERSGSKNIQYF. CDR3 DNA sequence: TGTGCCAGCAGTGAACGTAGCGGGAGCAAAAACATTCAGTACTTC.

This clonotype was found a few times. V is TRBV2 and J is TRBJ2-1; D remains ambiguous. CDR1 and CDR2 (germline): SNHLY, FYNNEI. This CDR3 has 11 residues. V gave up 6 bases and J gave up 4 bases, with 4 bases separating them. The CDR3 coding sequence is TGTGCCAGCAGGGAGTACAATGAGCAGTTCTTC. It is translated as CASREYNEQFF.

This clonotype has a handful of counts. The gene calls are TRBV4-3 and TRBJ2-4; D is unclear. Trimming stripped 1 base from V and 4 bases from J, with 11 bases between. The CDR3 is made up of 15 amino acids. The germline CDR1 and CDR2 sequences are LGHNA and YSLEER. CDR3 sequence (DNA): TGCGCCAGCAGCCAAGGCGGTAGCCAAAAAAACATTCAGTACTTC. Amino acid sequence: CASSQGGSQKNIQYF.